This is a list of T cell receptor beta chains from one sample in a study of CD8+ T cells in alopecia areata. The assay was immunoSEQ multiplex PCR, and TCRdb's table has in-frame clones only and misses some. The sample carries roughly 150,000 clones, around 58% recorded once. Material: CD4+ T cells sorted from blood, obtained at week 0. Receptors were obtained from a human donor with alopecia areata. CDR3s include the opening cysteine and the closing phenylalanine or tryptophan.

V gene: TRBV7-2; J gene: TRBJ1-4; CDR3 length: 13; CDR3 protein: CASSPGQGRKLFF
V gene: TRBV5-1; J gene: TRBJ2-1; CDR3 length: 16; CDR3 protein: CASSLGASGGLDEQFF
V gene: TRBV11-2; J gene: TRBJ2-7; CDR3 length: 15; CDR3 protein: CASSLSSGGPYEQYF
V gene: TRBV7-9; J gene: TRBJ2-7; CDR3 length: 14; CDR3 protein: CASSLEGTFGEQYF
V gene: TRBV5-6; J gene: TRBJ1-3; CDR3 length: 14; CDR3 protein: CASKRRTSGNTIYF
V gene: TRBV6-5; J gene: TRBJ1-5; CDR3 length: 15; CDR3 protein: CASRQWGRSNQPQHF
V gene: TRBV4-3; J gene: TRBJ2-2; CDR3 length: 16; CDR3 protein: CASSQVRGALAGELFF
V gene: TRBV2; J gene: TRBJ1-2; CDR3 length: 12; CDR3 protein: CASSPPDYGYTF
V gene: TRBV5-6; J gene: TRBJ2-5; CDR3 length: 11; CDR3 protein: CASSLRETQYF
V gene: TRBV29-1; J gene: TRBJ1-1; CDR3 length: 11; CDR3 protein: CSVGFETEAFF
V gene: TRBV18; J gene: TRBJ2-1; CDR3 length: 15; CDR3 protein: CASSHRDRDYNEQFF
V gene: TRBV23-1; J gene: TRBJ2-5; CDR3 length: 15; CDR3 protein: CASSQSLQGLETQYF
V gene: TRBV9; J gene: TRBJ2-1; CDR3 length: 15; CDR3 protein: CASSADSSGYNEQFF
V gene: TRBV25-1; J gene: TRBJ1-2; CDR3 length: 14; CDR3 protein: CASRPQGTNYGYTF
V gene: TRBV5-1; J gene: TRBJ2-3; CDR3 length: 12; CDR3 protein: CASSPRTDTQYF
V gene: TRBV19; J gene: TRBJ1-1; CDR3 length: 14; CDR3 protein: CASNRGNPNTEAFF
V gene: TRBV23-1; J gene: TRBJ2-1; CDR3 length: 18; CDR3 protein: CASSQFASGGFSYNEQFF
V gene: TRBV19; J gene: TRBJ1-5; CDR3 length: 15; CDR3 protein: CASSMVGARGGTQHF
V gene: TRBV29-1; J gene: TRBJ2-1; CDR3 length: 14; CDR3 protein: CSVRNSGGYNEQFF
V gene: TRBV25-1; J gene: TRBJ1-5; CDR3 length: 16; CDR3 protein: CASSEHDRGGNQPQHF
V gene: TRBV27; J gene: TRBJ1-6; CDR3 length: 13; CDR3 protein: CASSSVRDSPLHF
V gene: TRBV27; J gene: TRBJ1-5; CDR3 length: 12; CDR3 protein: CASSLRNQPQHF
V gene: TRBV4-2; J gene: TRBJ2-3; CDR3 length: 15; CDR3 protein: CASSQGGSGVGTQYF
V gene: TRBV7-6; J gene: TRBJ2-7; CDR3 length: 15; CDR3 protein: CASSLAGGASYEQYF
V gene: TRBV4-3; J gene: TRBJ1-6; CDR3 length: 15; CDR3 protein: CASSQEARGWSPLHF
V gene: TRBV5-4; J gene: TRBJ1-1; CDR3 length: 15; CDR3 protein: CASSLAIGQNTEAFF
V gene: TRBV7-2; J gene: -; CDR3 length: 13; CDR3 protein: CASSLDGPREQYF
V gene: TRBV29-1; J gene: TRBJ1-2; CDR3 length: 13; CDR3 protein: CSVERQGVFTYTF
V gene: TRBV4-2; J gene: TRBJ2-2; CDR3 length: 16; CDR3 protein: CASSQSKFLPTGELFF
V gene: TRBV7-8; J gene: TRBJ1-2; CDR3 length: 15; CDR3 protein: CASSLAHNLMGGYTF
V gene: TRBV29-1; J gene: TRBJ1-1; CDR3 length: 13; CDR3 protein: CSAATAVNTEAFF
V gene: TRBV4-3; J gene: TRBJ2-7; CDR3 length: 12; CDR3 protein: CASGPKGGEQYF
V gene: TRBV19; J gene: TRBJ2-7; CDR3 length: 13; CDR3 protein: CASSGSLGYEQYF
V gene: TRBV5-1; J gene: TRBJ2-5; CDR3 length: 14; CDR3 protein: CASSLRGNQETQYF
V gene: TRBV29-1; J gene: TRBJ1-2; CDR3 length: 12; CDR3 protein: CSGRTGYYGYTF
V gene: TRBV29-1; J gene: TRBJ1-1; CDR3 length: 13; CDR3 protein: CSTRDSLNTEAFF
V gene: TRBV29-1; J gene: TRBJ2-7; CDR3 length: 12; CDR3 protein: CSARGDSYEQYF
V gene: TRBV7-9; J gene: TRBJ2-1; CDR3 length: 14; CDR3 protein: CASSDRGSYNEQFF
V gene: TRBV29-1; J gene: TRBJ2-1; CDR3 length: 19; CDR3 protein: CSVDGGQLAGKSSYNEQFF
V gene: TRBV30; J gene: TRBJ1-2; CDR3 length: 14; CDR3 protein: CAWSMGAVSLGYTF
V gene: TRBV15; J gene: TRBJ1-4; CDR3 length: 15; CDR3 protein: CATSREGQGDEKLFF
V gene: TRBV6-1; J gene: TRBJ2-4; CDR3 length: 13; CDR3 protein: CASRPGQINIQYF
V gene: TRBV7-2; J gene: TRBJ1-5; CDR3 length: 15; CDR3 protein: CASSWTGGLNQPQHF